This entry lists 5 T cell receptor beta chains sequenced from one sample in a study of T cells after yellow fever vaccination. A single record per CDR3 protein comes from TCRdb applying MiXCR to the 5' RACE reads. The table shows 250,000 to 350,000 distinct CDR3 sequences, with around 6.8% occurring only once. This sample comprised PBMCs, obtained 35 to 50 days after the first yellow fever vaccination. These receptors all stem from a man aged 18 to 29 who received the YFV17D yellow fever vaccine.

This clonotype was detected many times. The J gene is TRBJ2-7, the V gene TRBV6-2 or TRBV6-3; no definite D call. The germline V and J ends were trimmed by 5 bases and 0 bases, with 2 bases remaining between them. The CDR3 totals 11 residues. Per germline, CDR1 MNHEY and CDR2 SVGEGT. The CDR3 here is CASSASYEQYF. CDR3 in DNA: TGTGCCAGCAGTGCCTCCTACGAGCAGTACTTC.

In this sample, this clonotype turned up many times. This chain connects TRBV7-2 to TRBJ2-3, with 9 bases identical to TRBD2. V lost 3 bases and J lost 6; bases outside the gene matches: 7. The germline CDR1 and CDR2 sequences are SGHTA and FQGNSA. The CDR3 length is 15 residues. Here the CDR3 reads CASSFPAGGYDTQYF. Here the CDR3 DNA reads TGTGCCAGCAGCTTCCCAGCGGGGGGCTACGATACGCAGTATTTT.

The rearrangement joins TRBV5-6 to TRBJ1-5; tentative D call: TRBD1 (5 bases). CDR1 and CDR2 (germline): SGHDT, YYEEEE. The CDR3 has 12 residues. V was shortened by 4 bases and J by 7 bases, with 9 bases between the two germline ends. This chain's CDR3 is CASSLGEQPQHF. CDR3 nucleotide sequence: TGTGCCAGCAGCCTGGGGGAACAGCCCCAGCATTTT.

This clonotype was seen a few times. The chain recombines TRBV7-2 with TRBJ2-7; 9 bases map to TRBD1. The CDR3 is 15 amino acids. The germline V gene has CDR1 SGHTA and CDR2 FQGNSA. J was trimmed by 3 bases and V by 5 bases; bases with no gene match: 8. The CDR3 reads CASSKPGTGIYEQYV. CDR3 DNA sequence: TGTGCCAGCAGCAAACCTGGGACAGGGATCTACGAGCAGTACGTC.

This clonotype has a count of ten or more. The rearrangement links TRBV9 to TRBJ2-3; D gene uncertain. CDR3 length equals 12 residues. Germline lookup yields CDR1 SGDLS and CDR2 YYNGEE. Deletions cut 0 bases from V and 4 bases from J, with 3 bases between. The CDR3: CASSVAADTQYF. In DNA form, the CDR3 reads TGTGCCAGCAGCGTAGCTGCAGATACGCAGTATTTT.